This T cell receptor (beta chain) comes out of a study of blood T cells in healthy people across ages. A second about 7 to 11 cycle PCR used barcoded and J-beta primers. One entry per CDR3 protein, called by TCRdb with MiXCR from the 5' RACE reads. The data show almost 800,000 distinct CDR3 sequences, about 62% seen once. Donor samples were obtained from healthy Caucasian individuals from Russia, aged about 6 to 95. The germline gives CDR1 SQVTM, CDR2 ANQGSEA. Germline trimming cut 1 base from V and 8 bases from J; bases unmatched to any gene: 10. CDR3 length: 15 residues. Material for sequencing was blood. The V gene is TRBV29-1, the J gene TRBJ2-1; 8 bases line up with TRBD1. The clonotype originates from a young man in good health. The CDR3 nucleotides are TGCAGCGTTGAAGGCGGCAGGGGGCCCGGGGATGAGCAGTTCTTC. This encodes CSVEGGRGPGDEQFF.